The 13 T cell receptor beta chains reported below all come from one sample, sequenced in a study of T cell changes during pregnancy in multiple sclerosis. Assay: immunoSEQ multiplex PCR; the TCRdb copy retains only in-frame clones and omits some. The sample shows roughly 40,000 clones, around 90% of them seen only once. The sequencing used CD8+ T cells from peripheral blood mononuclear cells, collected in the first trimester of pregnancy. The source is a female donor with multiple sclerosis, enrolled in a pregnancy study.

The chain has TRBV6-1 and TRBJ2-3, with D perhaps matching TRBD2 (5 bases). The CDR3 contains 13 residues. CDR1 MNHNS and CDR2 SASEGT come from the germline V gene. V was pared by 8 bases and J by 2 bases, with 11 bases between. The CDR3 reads CASQLVPTDTQYF. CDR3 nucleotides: TGTGCCAGCCAACTAGTTCCCACAGATACGCAGTATTTT.

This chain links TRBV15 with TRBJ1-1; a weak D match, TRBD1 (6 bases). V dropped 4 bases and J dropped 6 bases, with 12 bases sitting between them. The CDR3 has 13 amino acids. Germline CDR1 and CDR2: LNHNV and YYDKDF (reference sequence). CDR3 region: CATSIGDIAEAFF. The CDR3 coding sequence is TGTGCCACCAGCATTGGGGACATCGCTGAAGCTTTCTTT.

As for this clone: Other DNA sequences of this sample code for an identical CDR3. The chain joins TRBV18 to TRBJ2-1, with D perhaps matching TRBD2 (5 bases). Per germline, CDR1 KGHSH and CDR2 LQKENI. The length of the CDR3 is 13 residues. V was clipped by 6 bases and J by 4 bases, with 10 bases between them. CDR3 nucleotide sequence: TGTGCCAGCTCCCCGGGCGGGTACAATGAGCAGTTCTTC. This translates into CASSPGGYNEQFF.

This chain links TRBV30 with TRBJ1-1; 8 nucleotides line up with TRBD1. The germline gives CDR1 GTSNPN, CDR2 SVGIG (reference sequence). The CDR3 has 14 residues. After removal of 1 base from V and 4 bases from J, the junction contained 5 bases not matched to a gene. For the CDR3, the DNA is TGTGCCTGGAGTGCCTGGACAGGGAGCACTGAAGCTTTCTTT. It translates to CAWSAWTGSTEAFF.

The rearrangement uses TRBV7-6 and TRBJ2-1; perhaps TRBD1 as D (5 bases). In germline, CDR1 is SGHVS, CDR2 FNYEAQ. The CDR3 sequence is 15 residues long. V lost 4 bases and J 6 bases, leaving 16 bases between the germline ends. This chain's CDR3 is CASSWWRNRSNEQFF. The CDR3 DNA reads TGTGCCAGCAGCTGGTGGAGAAACAGGTCCAATGAGCAGTTCTTC.

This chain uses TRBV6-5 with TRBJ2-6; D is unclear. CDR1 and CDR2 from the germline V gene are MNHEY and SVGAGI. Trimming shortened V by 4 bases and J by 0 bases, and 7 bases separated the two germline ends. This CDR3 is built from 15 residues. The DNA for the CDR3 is TGTGCCAGCAGTTTGAGTTCCTCTGGGGCCAACGTCCTGACTTTC. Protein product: CASSLSSSGANVLTF.

The CDR3 DNA reads TGTGCCATCTTCAGTTTACTGAACACTGAAGCTTTCTTT. Protein product: CAIFSLLNTEAFF. The V and J genes are TRBV5-4 and TRBJ1-1; D is unresolved. Germline CDR1 and CDR2: SGHNT and YYREEE (reference sequence). Deletions cut 9 bases from V and 0 bases from J, with 12 bases between. The CDR3 covers 13 residues.

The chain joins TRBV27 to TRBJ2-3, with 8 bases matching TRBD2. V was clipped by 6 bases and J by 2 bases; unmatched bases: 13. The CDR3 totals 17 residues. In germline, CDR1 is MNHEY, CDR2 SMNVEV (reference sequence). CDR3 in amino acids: CASSYRSTSGVTDTQYF. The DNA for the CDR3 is TGTGCCAGCAGCTACCGTTCCACTAGCGGTGTCACAGATACGCAGTATTTT.

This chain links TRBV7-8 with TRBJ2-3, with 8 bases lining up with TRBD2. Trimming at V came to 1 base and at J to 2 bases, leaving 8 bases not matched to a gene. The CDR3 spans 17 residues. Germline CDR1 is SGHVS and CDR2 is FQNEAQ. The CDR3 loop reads CASSLELAGTLTDTQYF. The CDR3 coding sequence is TGTGCCAGCAGCTTAGAGCTAGCGGGTACCCTCACAGATACGCAGTATTTT. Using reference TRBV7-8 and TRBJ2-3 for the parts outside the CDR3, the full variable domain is GAGVSQSPRYKVAKRGQDVALRCDPISGHVSLFWYQQALGQGPEFLTYFQNEAQLDKSGLPSDRFFAERPEGSVSTLKIQRTQQEDSAVYLCASSLELAGTLTDTQYFGPGTRLTVL.

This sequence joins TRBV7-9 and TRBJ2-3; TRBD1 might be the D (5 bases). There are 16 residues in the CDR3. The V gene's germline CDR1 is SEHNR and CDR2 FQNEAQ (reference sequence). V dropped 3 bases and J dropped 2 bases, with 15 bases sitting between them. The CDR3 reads CASSFGRQTLTDTQYF. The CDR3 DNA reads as TGTGCCAGCAGCTTTGGTCGACAGACCCTCACAGATACGCAGTATTTT.

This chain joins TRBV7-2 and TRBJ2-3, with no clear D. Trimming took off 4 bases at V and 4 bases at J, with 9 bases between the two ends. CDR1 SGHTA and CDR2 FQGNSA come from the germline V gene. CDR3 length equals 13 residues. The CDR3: CASSSITADTQYF. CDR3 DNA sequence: TGTGCCAGCAGCTCCATTACAGCAGATACGCAGTATTTT.

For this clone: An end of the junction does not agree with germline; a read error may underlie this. CDR3 coding DNA: TGTGCTAGCAGCTTCAAGCCGGGACAGGGGTCGGAGCAGTACTTC. Protein: CASSFKPGQGSEQYF. The V call is TRBV7-7, the J call TRBJ2-7, with 10 bases matching TRBD1. Germline CDR1 and CDR2: SSHAT and FNYEAQ (reference sequence). CDR3 length equals 15 residues.

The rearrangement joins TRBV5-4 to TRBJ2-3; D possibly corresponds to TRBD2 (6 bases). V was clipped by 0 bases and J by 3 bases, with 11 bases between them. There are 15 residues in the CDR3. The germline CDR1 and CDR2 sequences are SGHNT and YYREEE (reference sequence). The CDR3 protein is CASSLGGGETDTQYF. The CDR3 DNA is TGTGCCAGCAGCTTGGGCGGCGGGGAAACAGATACGCAGTATTTT.